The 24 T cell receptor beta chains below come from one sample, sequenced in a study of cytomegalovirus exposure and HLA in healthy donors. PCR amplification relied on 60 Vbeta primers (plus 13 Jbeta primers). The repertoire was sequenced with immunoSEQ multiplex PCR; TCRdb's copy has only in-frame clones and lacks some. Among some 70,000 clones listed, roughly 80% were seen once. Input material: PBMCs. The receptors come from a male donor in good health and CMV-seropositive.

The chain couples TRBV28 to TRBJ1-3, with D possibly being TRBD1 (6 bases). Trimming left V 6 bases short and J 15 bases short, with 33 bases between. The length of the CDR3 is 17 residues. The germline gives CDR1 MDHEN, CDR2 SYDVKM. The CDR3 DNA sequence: TGTGCCAGCAGCCCCCCCGCGGGGGCCGCCTTAGTACCTTCAGAATATTTT. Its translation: CASSPPAGAALVPSEYF.

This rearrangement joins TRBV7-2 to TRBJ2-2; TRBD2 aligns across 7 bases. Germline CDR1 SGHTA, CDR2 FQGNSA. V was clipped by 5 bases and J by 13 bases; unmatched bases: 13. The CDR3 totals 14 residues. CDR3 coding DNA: TGTGCCAGCAGCCATGGGGTGGGGGGGAGAGGGCTGTTTTTT. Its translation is CASSHGVGGRGLFF.

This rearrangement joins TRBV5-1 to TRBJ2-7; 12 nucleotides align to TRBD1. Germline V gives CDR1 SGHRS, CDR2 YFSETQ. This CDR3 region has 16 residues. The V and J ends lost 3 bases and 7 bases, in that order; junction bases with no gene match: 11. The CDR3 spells CASSSPPGQGAWEQYF. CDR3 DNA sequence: TGCGCCAGCAGCTCGCCGCCGGGACAGGGGGCGTGGGAGCAGTACTTC.

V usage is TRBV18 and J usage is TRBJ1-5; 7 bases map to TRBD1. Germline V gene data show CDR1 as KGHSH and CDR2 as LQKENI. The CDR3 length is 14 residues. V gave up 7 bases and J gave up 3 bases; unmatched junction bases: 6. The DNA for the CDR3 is TGTGCCAGCTTTACGGGACAGTTCAATCAGCCCCAGCATTTT. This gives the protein CASFTGQFNQPQHF.

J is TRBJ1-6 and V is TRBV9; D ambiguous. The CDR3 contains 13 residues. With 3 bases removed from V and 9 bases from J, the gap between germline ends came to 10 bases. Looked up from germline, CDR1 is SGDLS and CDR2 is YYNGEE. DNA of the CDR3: TGTGCCAGCAGCGCTTACAACACTTCACCCCTCCACTTT. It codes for CASSAYNTSPLHF.

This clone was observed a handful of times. The CDR3 coding sequence is TGTGCCAGCAGCTTAGACAGCCATCGGGGAAGAGGTGGCTACACCTTC. Its protein is CASSLDSHRGRGGYTF. The V and J genes are TRBV7-2 and TRBJ1-2; no firm D call. Trimming pared 1 base from V and 7 bases from J, leaving 19 bases between. Germline values: CDR1 SGHTA, CDR2 FQGNSA. The CDR3 totals 16 residues.

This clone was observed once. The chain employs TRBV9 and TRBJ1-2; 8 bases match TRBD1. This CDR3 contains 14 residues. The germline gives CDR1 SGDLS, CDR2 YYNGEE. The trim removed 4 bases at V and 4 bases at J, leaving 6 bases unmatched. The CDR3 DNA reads TGTGCCAGCAGCTTAGGACAGGGCACCTATGGCTACACCTTC. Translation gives CASSLGQGTYGYTF.

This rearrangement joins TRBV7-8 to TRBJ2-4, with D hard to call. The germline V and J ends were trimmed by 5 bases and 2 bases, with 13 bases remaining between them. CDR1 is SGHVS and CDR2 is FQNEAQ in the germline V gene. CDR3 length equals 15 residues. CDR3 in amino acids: CASSIPTVTKNIQYF. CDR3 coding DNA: TGTGCCAGCAGCATACCTACAGTGACCAAAAACATTCAGTACTTC.

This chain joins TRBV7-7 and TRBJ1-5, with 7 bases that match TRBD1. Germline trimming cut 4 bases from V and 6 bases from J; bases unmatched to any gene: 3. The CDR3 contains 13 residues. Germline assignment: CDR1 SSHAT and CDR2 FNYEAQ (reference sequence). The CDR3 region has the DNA TGTGCCAGCAGCTCGGGACAGAGTCAGCCCCAGCATTTT. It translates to CASSSGQSQPQHF.

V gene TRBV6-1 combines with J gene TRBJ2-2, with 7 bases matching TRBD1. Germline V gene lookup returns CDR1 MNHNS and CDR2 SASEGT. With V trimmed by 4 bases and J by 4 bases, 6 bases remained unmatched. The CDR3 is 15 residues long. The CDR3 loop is CASSAPGTATGELFF. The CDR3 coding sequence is TGTGCCAGCAGTGCCCCTGGGACAGCCACCGGGGAGCTGTTTTTT.

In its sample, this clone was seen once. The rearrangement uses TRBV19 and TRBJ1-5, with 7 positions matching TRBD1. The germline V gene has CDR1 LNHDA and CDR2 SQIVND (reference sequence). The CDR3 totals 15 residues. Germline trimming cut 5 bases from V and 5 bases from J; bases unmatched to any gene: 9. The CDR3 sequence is CASSPGTARYQPQHF. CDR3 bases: TGTGCCAGTAGTCCCGGGACAGCGAGATATCAGCCCCAGCATTTT.

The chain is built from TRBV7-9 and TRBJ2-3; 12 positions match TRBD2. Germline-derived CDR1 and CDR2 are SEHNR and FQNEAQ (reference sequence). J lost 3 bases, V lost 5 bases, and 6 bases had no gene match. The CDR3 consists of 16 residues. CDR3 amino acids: CASSLRTSGATDTQYF. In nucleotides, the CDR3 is TGTGCCAGCAGCCTTCGGACTAGCGGGGCGACAGATACGCAGTATTTT.

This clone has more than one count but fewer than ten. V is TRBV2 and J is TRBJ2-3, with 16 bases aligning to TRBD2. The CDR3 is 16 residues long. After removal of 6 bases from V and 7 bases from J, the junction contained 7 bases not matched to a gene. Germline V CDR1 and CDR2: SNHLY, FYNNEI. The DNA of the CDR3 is TGTGCCAGCAGCGGGACTAGCGGGGGGGCCCTCTATACGCAGTATTTT. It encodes CASSGTSGGALYTQYF.

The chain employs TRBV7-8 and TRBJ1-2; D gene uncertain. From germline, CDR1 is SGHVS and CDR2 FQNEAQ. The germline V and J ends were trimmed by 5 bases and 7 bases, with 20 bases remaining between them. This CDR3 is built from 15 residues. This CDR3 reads CASSPGWQALGGYTF. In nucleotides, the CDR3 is TGTGCCAGCAGCCCGGGATGGCAGGCGCTCGGTGGCTACACCTTC.

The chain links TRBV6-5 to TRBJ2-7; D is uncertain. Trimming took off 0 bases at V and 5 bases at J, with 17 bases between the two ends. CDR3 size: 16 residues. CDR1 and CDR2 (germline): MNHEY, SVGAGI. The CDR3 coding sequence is TGTGCCAGCAGTTACTCCCGAACGAGGCCCACCCACGAGCAGTACTTC. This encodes CASSYSRTRPTHEQYF.

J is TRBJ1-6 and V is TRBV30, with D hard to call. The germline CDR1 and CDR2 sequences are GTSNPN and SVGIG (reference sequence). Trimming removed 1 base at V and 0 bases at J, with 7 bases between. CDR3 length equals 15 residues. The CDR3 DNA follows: TGTGCCTGGAGTGGTCTACCCTCCTATAATTCACCCCTCCACTTT. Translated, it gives CAWSGLPSYNSPLHF.

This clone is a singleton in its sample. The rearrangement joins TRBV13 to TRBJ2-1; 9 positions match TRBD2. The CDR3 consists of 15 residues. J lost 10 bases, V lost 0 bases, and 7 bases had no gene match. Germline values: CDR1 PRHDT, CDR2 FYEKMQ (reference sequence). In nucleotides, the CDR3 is TGTGCCAGCAGCTTAGGGCGGGGGGGCGGTGGGGAGCAGTTCTTC. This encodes CASSLGRGGGGEQFF.

The CDR3 nucleotides are TGTGCCAGTAGGCATACCGGGGATTTCTCTGAAGCTTTCTTT. Translation: CASRHTGDFSEAFF. The chain has TRBV19 and TRBJ1-1; D not certain. CDR3 length: 14 residues. V lost 6 bases to trimming and J lost 6 bases, with 17 bases between them. Germline CDR1 is LNHDA and CDR2 is SQIVND (reference sequence).

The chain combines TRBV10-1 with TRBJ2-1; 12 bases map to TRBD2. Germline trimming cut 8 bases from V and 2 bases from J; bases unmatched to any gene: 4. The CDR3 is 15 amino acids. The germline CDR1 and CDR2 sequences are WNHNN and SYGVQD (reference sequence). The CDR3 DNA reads TGCGCCAGCGATCCTAGCGGGGGGGCCTACAATGAGCAGTTCTTC. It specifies CASDPSGGAYNEQFF.

Here the CDR3 DNA reads TGTGCCTTGGGAGGGAACTATGGCTACACCTTC. Its translation is CALGGNYGYTF. The chain recombines TRBV28 with TRBJ1-2; no clear D gene. V lost 11 bases to trimming and J lost 2 bases, with 9 bases between them. CDR3 length: 11 amino acids. Germline V gene lookup returns CDR1 MDHEN and CDR2 SYDVKM.

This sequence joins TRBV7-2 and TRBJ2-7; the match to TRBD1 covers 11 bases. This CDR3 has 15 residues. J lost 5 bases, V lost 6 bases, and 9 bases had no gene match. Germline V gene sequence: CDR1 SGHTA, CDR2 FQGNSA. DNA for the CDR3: TGTGCCAGCAGTAAACCGGGACAGGGGGGCCACGAGCAGTACTTC. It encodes CASSKPGQGGHEQYF.

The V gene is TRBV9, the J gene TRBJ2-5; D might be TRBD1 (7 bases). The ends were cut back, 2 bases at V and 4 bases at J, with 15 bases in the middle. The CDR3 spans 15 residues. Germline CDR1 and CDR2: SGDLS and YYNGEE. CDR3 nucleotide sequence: TGTGCCAGCAGCGTCGAGACAGGGCGGGGAGAGACCCAGTACTTC. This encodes CASSVETGRGETQYF.

In nucleotides, the CDR3 is TGTGCCAGCAGCGGACAGGGGCTAACTGAAGCTTTCTTT. Protein product: CASSGQGLTEAFF. The V gene is TRBV9, the J gene TRBJ1-1; 8 bases map to TRBD1. From germline, CDR1 is SGDLS and CDR2 YYNGEE. V lost 3 bases and J lost 5; bases outside the gene matches: 3. This CDR3 is 13 amino acids long.

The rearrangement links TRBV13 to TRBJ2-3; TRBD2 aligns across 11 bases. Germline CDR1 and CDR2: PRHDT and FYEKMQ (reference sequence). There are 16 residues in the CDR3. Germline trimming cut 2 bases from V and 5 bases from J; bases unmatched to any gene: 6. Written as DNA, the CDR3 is TGTGCCAGCAGCTTATTAGCGGGGGGGCCCCAAGATACGCAGTATTTT. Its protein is CASSLLAGGPQDTQYF.